A selection of T cell receptor beta chains follows, all from one sample in a study of Graves' ophthalmopathy and Graves' hyperthyroidism. TCRdb fed the multiplex PCR reads into MiXCR, producing one record per CDR3 protein. The repertoire holds tens of thousands of distinct CDR3 sequences, with 52% as singletons. The material sequenced was peripheral blood. The receptors originated from an adult man with Graves' ophthalmopathy. CDR3s include the opening cysteine and the closing phenylalanine or tryptophan. A D gene is named only where the DNA matches it firmly. Clone size is given for some rows only: seen once, a few or many times, or a class if the clone is expanded.

v_gene: TRBV7-3
d_gene: NA
abundance: NA
j_gene: TRBJ2-7
CDR3aa: CASSPAPPGHPPYEQYF
CDR3nt: TGTGCCAGCAGCCCAGCACCTCCGGGACACCCACCATACGAGCAGTACTTC

v_gene: TRBV13
d_gene: NA
abundance: many
j_gene: TRBJ1-2
CDR3aa: CASSLGDYGYTF
CDR3nt: TGTGCCAGCAGCTTAGGGGACTATGGCTACACCTTC

v_gene: TRBV6-1
d_gene: NA
abundance: many
j_gene: TRBJ2-1
CDR3aa: CASSVLANNEQFF
CDR3nt: TGTGCCAGCAGTGTATTGGCCAACAATGAGCAGTTCTTC

v_gene: TRBV18
d_gene: NA
abundance: many
j_gene: TRBJ2-5
CDR3aa: CASSPVNSQETQYF
CDR3nt: TGTGCCAGCTCACCCGTTAACAGCCAAGAGACCCAGTACTTC

v_gene: TRBV2
d_gene: TRBD2
abundance: NA
j_gene: TRBJ2-2
CDR3aa: CASAGLAAPTGELFF
CDR3nt: TGTGCCAGCGCCGGACTAGCGGCACCCACCGGGGAGCTGTTTTTT

v_gene: TRBV7-2
d_gene: NA
abundance: many
j_gene: TRBJ2-2
CDR3aa: CASSPTVNTGELFF
CDR3nt: TGTGCCAGCAGCCCGACAGTGAACACCGGGGAGCTGTTTTTT

v_gene: TRBV19
d_gene: TRBD1
abundance: NA
j_gene: TRBJ1-6
CDR3aa: CASRPGTGSNSPLHF
CDR3nt: TGTGCCAGTCGCCCCGGGACAGGATCTAATTCACCCCTCCACTTT

v_gene: TRBV7-3
d_gene: NA
abundance: NA
j_gene: TRBJ2-1
CDR3aa: CASSLGNPNEQFF
CDR3nt: TGTGCCAGCAGCTTGGGGAACCCCAATGAGCAGTTCTTC

v_gene: TRBV24-1
d_gene: NA
abundance: NA
j_gene: TRBJ1-2
CDR3aa: CATSDRTGPADYGYTF
CDR3nt: TGTGCCACCAGTGACCGCACAGGACCGGCCGACTATGGCTACACCTTC

v_gene: TRBV30
d_gene: NA
abundance: many
j_gene: TRBJ2-3
CDR3aa: CAEGRPADTQYF
CDR3nt: TGTGCCGAGGGACGGCCCGCAGATACGCAGTATTTT

v_gene: TRBV12-3/TRBV12-4
d_gene: NA
abundance: many
j_gene: TRBJ1-5
CDR3aa: CASSLGGRGFSQPQHF
CDR3nt: TGTGCCAGCAGTTTAGGGGGCAGGGGATTTAGCCAGCCCCAGCATTTT

v_gene: TRBV5-1
d_gene: TRBD1
abundance: NA
j_gene: TRBJ2-5
CDR3aa: CASSGTGGQETQYF
CDR3nt: TGCGCCAGCAGCGGGACAGGGGGGCAAGAGACCCAGTACTTC

v_gene: TRBV10-2
d_gene: NA
abundance: medium-sized
j_gene: TRBJ1-2
CDR3aa: CASSESKGGGYTF
CDR3nt: TGCGCCAGCAGTGAGTCAAAAGGGGGTGGCTACACCTTC

v_gene: TRBV19
d_gene: NA
abundance: many
j_gene: TRBJ2-2
CDR3aa: CASIDRNTGELFF
CDR3nt: TGTGCCAGTATCGACAGAAACACCGGGGAGCTGTTTTTT

v_gene: TRBV5-1
d_gene: TRBD2
abundance: once
j_gene: TRBJ2-1
CDR3aa: CASNLGLAGGNEQFF
CDR3nt: TGCGCCAGCAACCTGGGACTAGCGGGGGGCAATGAGCAGTTCTTC

v_gene: TRBV24-1
d_gene: NA
abundance: NA
j_gene: TRBJ1-2
CDR3aa: CATSDLHQGYGYTF
CDR3nt: TGTGCCACCAGTGATTTACACCAGGGGTATGGCTACACCTTC

v_gene: TRBV29-1
d_gene: NA
abundance: NA
j_gene: TRBJ2-3
CDR3aa: CSVGETTDTQYF
CDR3nt: TGCAGCGTTGGAGAAACTACAGATACGCAGTATTTT

v_gene: TRBV15
d_gene: NA
abundance: NA
j_gene: TRBJ2-1
CDR3aa: CATREYNEQFF
CDR3nt: TGTGCCACCAGGGAGTACAATGAGCAGTTCTTC

v_gene: TRBV20-1
d_gene: NA
abundance: NA
j_gene: TRBJ2-1
CDR3aa: CSQRGASSYNEQFF
CDR3nt: TGCAGCCAAAGAGGAGCTAGCTCCTACAATGAGCAGTTCTTC

v_gene: TRBV5-8
d_gene: TRBD2
abundance: many
j_gene: TRBJ2-1
CDR3aa: CASSYPGRGAGNEQFF
CDR3nt: TGTGCCAGCAGCTACCCTGGGCGGGGGGCTGGGAATGAGCAGTTCTTC

v_gene: TRBV20-1
d_gene: NA
abundance: NA
j_gene: TRBJ2-6
CDR3aa: CSATRGSGSGANVLTF
CDR3nt: TGCAGTGCTACCCGCGGGTCGGGATCTGGGGCCAACGTCCTGACTTTC

v_gene: TRBV29-1
d_gene: NA
abundance: once
j_gene: TRBJ2-1
CDR3aa: CSVEASQLNTEQFF
CDR3nt: TGCAGCGTTGAAGCGTCACAGCTGAACACTGAGCAGTTCTTC

v_gene: TRBV19
d_gene: TRBD1
abundance: NA
j_gene: TRBJ2-5
CDR3aa: CASRAGTGRETQYF
CDR3nt: TGTGCCAGCCGAGCCGGGACAGGGAGGGAGACCCAGTACTTC

v_gene: TRBV7-9
d_gene: TRBD2
abundance: NA
j_gene: TRBJ2-4
CDR3aa: CASSGGTSGAENIQYF
CDR3nt: TGTGCCAGCAGCGGCGGGACTAGCGGGGCCGAGAACATTCAGTACTTC

v_gene: TRBV5-1
d_gene: TRBD1
abundance: many
j_gene: TRBJ2-3
CDR3aa: CAGKQGGSTDTQYF
CDR3nt: TGCGCCGGGAAACAGGGGGGTAGCACAGATACGCAGTATTTT

v_gene: TRBV7-9
d_gene: NA
abundance: NA
j_gene: TRBJ1-4
CDR3aa: CASSPPSLSTVRTNEKLFF
CDR3nt: TGTGCCAGCTCACCACCGAGTTTAAGCACAGTTCGTACTAATGAAAAACTGTTTTTT

v_gene: TRBV7-2
d_gene: TRBD2
abundance: NA
j_gene: TRBJ2-3
CDR3aa: CASATGTSGRADTQYF
CDR3nt: TGTGCCAGCGCAACCGGGACTAGCGGGAGAGCAGATACGCAGTATTTT

v_gene: TRBV7-3
d_gene: NA
abundance: NA
j_gene: TRBJ1-2
CDR3aa: CASSLLRGGAGYTF
CDR3nt: TGTGCCAGCAGCTTATTGAGGGGGGGCGCCGGCTACACCTTC

v_gene: TRBV18
d_gene: NA
abundance: NA
j_gene: TRBJ1-1
CDR3aa: CASSRPGGTEAFF
CDR3nt: TGTGCCAGCTCAAGGCCGGGGGGCACTGAAGCTTTCTTT